The clone carrying this T cell receptor (beta chain) was seen many times. Mismatch with germline at one junction end may stem from a read error. Original handling: CDR3 was compared across clinicopathological groups, and the resulting differences were used to build a distant-metastasis classifier for papillary thyroid cancer. With MiXCR, TCRdb reprocessed the PCR reads. TCRdb's processing, not the study's, gives the V and J calls here. The sample contains 30,000 or so clones, 20% to 25% of which appear only once. The sample is drawn from a study of metastatic and nonmetastatic thyroid tumors. The entire patient cohort was treatment-naive prior to thyroid surgery. Germline V CDR1 and CDR2: SSHAT, FNYEAQ (reference sequence). CDR3 length: 17 residues.

The chain recombines TRBV7-7 with TRBJ2-2; 8 bases are shared with TRBD2. The sequencing input was blood. The clonotype was recovered from a female donor with papillary thyroid cancer or a benign thyroid nodule (not recorded which). Some clones in this sample may be carry-over from other donors' samples. CDR3 in amino acids: CASSLEAGGGGTGELFF. CDR3 DNA sequence: TGTGCTAGCAGCTTAGAGGCGGGAGGCGGTGGCACCGGGGAGCTGTTTTTT.